This T cell receptor (beta chain) was recovered during a study of T cells in localized non-small cell lung cancer. Concerning this clone itself: No antigen is known for it.

TCRdb keeps only in-frame clones here, not all; method: immunoSEQ multiplex PCR. Of roughly 38,000 clones in the sample, about nine tenths were seen once. Study findings and constraints: Adjacent lung had a median around 60 of the 100 largest tumor clones. Longer overall survival accompanied higher blood T cell density. Only one tumor region was sequenced, so heterogeneity remains possible. Exceeding tumor, uninvolved adjacent lung had the highest T cell clonality.

The V and J ends lost 5 bases and 0 bases respectively, with 13 bases between them. The V gene's germline CDR1 is LNHDA and CDR2 SQIVND (reference sequence). The CDR3 runs to 16 residues. Source: peripheral blood mononuclear cells, taken before any cancer treatment. The V and J genes are TRBV19 and TRBJ1-4; D is uncertain. The receptor was isolated from a male donor aged 60 or older with stage II lung adenocarcinoma. The CDR3 region has the DNA TGTGCCAGTAGTGGTATAGGGTTTGCAACTAATGAAAAACTGTTTTTT. Residues: CASSGIGFATNEKLFF.